This T cell receptor beta chain came from a study of blood T cell repertoires in COVID-19. As for the study in general: Spain, Italy and the United States supplied samples that represented acute and convalescent COVID-19.

Per the germline V gene, CDR1 is SGHVS and CDR2 is FQNEAQ. This CDR3 contains 14 residues. Trimming cost V 3 bases and J 7 bases, with 15 bases left between them. Under the authors' procedure: Reference gene primers were amplified, and this amplification served to estimate nucleated cell counts. Repertoires were generated with immunoSEQ multiplex PCR, while TCRdb's copy carries only in-frame clones and drops some. V and J calls and clone size are those listed in that table; D and trimming were worked out from the DNA. The repertoire consists of around 130,000 clones, with 84% occurring once and the leading ten covering approximately 18%.

Sequenced sample: peripheral blood. The clonotype was recovered from a woman aged 80 or older with acute or convalescent COVID-19. V gene TRBV7-8 combines with J gene TRBJ2-5; tentative D call: TRBD2 (6 bases). CDR3: CASSFGVGGGTQYF. The CDR3 DNA follows: TGTGCCAGCAGCTTTGGCGTCGGGGGAGGGACCCAGTACTTC. Together with reference TRBV7-8 and TRBJ2-5, the CDR3 gives the full variable domain: GAGVSQSPRYKVAKRGQDVALRCDPISGHVSLFWYQQALGQGPEFLTYFQNEAQLDKSGLPSDRFFAERPEGSVSTLKIQRTQQEDSAVYLCASSFGVGGGTQYFGPGTRLLVL.